Below are 20 T cell receptor beta chains sequenced from a single sample in a study of cytomegalovirus exposure and HLA in healthy donors. 13 Jbeta primers and 60 Vbeta primers were used for the PCR. Sequencing used immunoSEQ multiplex PCR; TCRdb keeps in-frame clones, though not all of them. This sample has 99,000 or so clones, with around 83% found just once. The specimen sequenced was PBMCs. The receptors come from a female donor in good health and CMV-seropositive.

This clone has a handful of counts. The chain is built from TRBV10-2 and TRBJ2-6; a weak D match, TRBD2 (6 bases). The germline V and J ends were trimmed by 3 bases and 2 bases, with 11 bases remaining between them. CDR3 length: 16 residues. Germline V gives CDR1 WSHSY, CDR2 SAAADI. CDR3 sequence: CASSEKWGAGANVLTF. CDR3 in DNA: TGCGCCAGCAGTGAAAAATGGGGGGCTGGGGCCAACGTCCTGACTTTC.

The rearrangement links TRBV7-3 to TRBJ2-3; 7 bases fit TRBD2. The CDR3 consists of 15 residues. Trimming cost V 8 bases and J 6 bases; bases outside gene matches: 14. The V gene's germline CDR1 is SGHTA and CDR2 FQGTGA. Written as DNA, the CDR3 is TGTGCCAGCTCAGCTGTCGGCGGGAGAAGGGATACGCAGTATTTT. Amino acid sequence: CASSAVGGRRDTQYF. Combining the CDR3 with reference TRBV7-3 and TRBJ2-3 gives the whole variable domain GAGVSQTPSNKVTEKGKYVELRCDPISGHTALYWYRQSLGQGPEFLIYFQGTGAADDSGLPNDRFFAVRPEGSVSTLKIQRTERGDSAVYLCASSAVGGRRDTQYFGPGTRLTVL.

The gene calls are TRBV5-1 and TRBJ2-3; TRBD1 is a possible D gene (6 bases). The V end lost 4 bases, the J end lost 6 bases, and 18 bases lay between the germline ends. The CDR3 is made up of 15 amino acids. The germline V gene has CDR1 SGHRS and CDR2 YFSETQ. CDR3 sequence reads: CASSPSGRGVDTQYF. DNA of the CDR3: TGCGCCAGCAGCCCCTCGGGCAGGGGTGTTGATACGCAGTATTTT.

The rearrangement links TRBV15 to TRBJ2-5, with TRBD1 matching 7 bases. CDR1 and CDR2 (germline): LNHNV, YYDKDF (reference sequence). Unmatched junction bases numbered 7, after V lost 1 base and J lost 2 bases. The CDR3 length is 16 residues. CDR3 amino acids: CATSRATRDSQETQYF. The CDR3 region has the DNA TGTGCCACCAGCAGAGCTACTCGGGACAGTCAAGAGACCCAGTACTTC.

The rearrangement joins TRBV5-1 to TRBJ2-2; 13 bases are shared with TRBD2. The junction had 4 bases not matched to a gene; V was cut back by 5 bases and J by 6 bases. The CDR3 totals 15 residues. CDR1 is SGHRS and CDR2 is YFSETQ in the germline V gene. The DNA for the CDR3 is TGCGCCAGCAGTTGGACTAGCGGGAGCTCCGGGGAGCTGTTTTTT. Its protein is CASSWTSGSSGELFF.

The genes are TRBV6-5 and TRBJ1-1; tentatively, D is TRBD1 (6 bases). Between the trimmed V and J ends, which lost 4 bases and 2 bases, there was a span of 11 bases. The CDR3 sequence is 14 residues long. Germline loops: CDR1 MNHEY, CDR2 SVGAGI. CDR3 in DNA: TGTGCCAGCAGTTGGTACAGGGCAAACACTGAAGCTTTCTTT. Translated: CASSWYRANTEAFF.

This clone appeared once. This chain joins TRBV28 and TRBJ1-1; D ambiguous. This CDR3 region has 13 residues. Germline V lookup: CDR1 MDHEN, CDR2 SYDVKM. Trimming cost V 3 bases and J 7 bases, with 12 bases left between them. The CDR3 bases are TGTGCCAGCAGTTTTGGGCGGGCCCGTGAAGCTTTCTTT. It is translated as CASSFGRAREAFF.

The chain uses TRBV7-6 and TRBJ2-2, with 8 bases identical to TRBD2. This CDR3 comprises 13 residues. The V gene end was trimmed by 5 bases and the J gene end by 7 bases; junction bases not matched to a gene: 3. Looked up from germline, CDR1 is SGHVS and CDR2 is FNYEAQ. The CDR3 DNA follows: TGTGCCAGCAGCGCACTAGCGGTCGGGGAGCTGTTTTTT. Its translation is CASSALAVGELFF.

This chain links TRBV27 with TRBJ2-7; 8 bases line up with TRBD2. V was clipped by 8 bases and J by 7 bases; unmatched bases: 13. The CDR3 runs to 14 residues. Germline CDR1 is MNHEY and CDR2 is SMNVEV (reference sequence). The CDR3 protein is CASGRGGRTGEQYF. The CDR3 region has the DNA TGTGCCAGCGGTAGAGGCGGGAGGACCGGAGAGCAGTACTTC.

This clone was found once. The chain links TRBV9 to TRBJ2-5; a weak D match, TRBD2 (5 bases). Trimming cost V 0 bases and J 2 bases, with 17 bases left between them. Germline V gene sequence: CDR1 SGDLS, CDR2 YYNGEE. The CDR3 has 17 residues. The CDR3 is CASSVGGRSGSQETQYF. The CDR3 DNA follows: TGTGCCAGCAGCGTAGGGGGTAGGTCGGGATCACAAGAGACCCAGTACTTC. The complete variable domain, with remaining parts taken from reference TRBV9 and TRBJ2-5, reads DSGVTQTPKHLITATGQRVTLRCSPRSGDLSVYWYQQSLDQGLQFLIQYYNGEERAKGNILERFSAQQFPDLHSELNLSSLELGDSALYFCASSVGGRSGSQETQYFGPGTRLLVL.

This clone was observed a few times. The rearrangement links TRBV9 to TRBJ2-6; D unclear. V shed 3 bases and J shed 1 base, with 11 bases lying between them. This CDR3 region has 16 residues. Per the germline V gene, CDR1 is SGDLS and CDR2 is YYNGEE. In DNA form, the CDR3 reads TGTGCCAGCAGCGACCCTAGGCGATCTGGGGCCAACGTCCTGACTTTC. Residues: CASSDPRRSGANVLTF.

The V and J genes are TRBV5-1 and TRBJ2-1, with D tentatively TRBD2 (5 bases). Germline V gives CDR1 SGHRS, CDR2 YFSETQ. The CDR3 has 14 residues. Deletions cut 0 bases from V and 6 bases from J, with 10 bases between. CDR3 DNA sequence: TGCGCCAGCAGCTTGGAGGCTAGCTCCAATGAGCAGTTCTTC. Protein product: CASSLEASSNEQFF. The full variable domain, rest sourced from reference TRBV5-1 and TRBJ2-1, is KAGVTQTPRYLIKTRGQQVTLSCSPISGHRSVSWYQQTPGQGLQFLFEYFSETQRNKGNFPGRFSGRQFSNSRSEMNVSTLELGDSALYLCASSLEASSNEQFFGPGTRLTVL.

The chain employs TRBV5-6 and TRBJ1-1; maybe TRBD1 (5 bases). This CDR3 spans 15 amino acids. V gave up 4 bases and J gave up 6 bases, with 19 bases separating them. From germline, CDR1 is SGHDT and CDR2 YYEEEE. The CDR3 loop is CASSAESTGTAEAFF. The CDR3, as DNA: TGTGCCAGCAGCGCGGAAAGTACAGGAACAGCTGAAGCTTTCTTT.

The CDR3 DNA reads TGTGCCAGCAGCAACGCCGCAGGGTTATCCTATGGCTACACCTTC. Encoded protein: CASSNAAGLSYGYTF. The chain joins TRBV7-9 to TRBJ1-2; TRBD1 is a possible D gene (5 bases). CDR1 is SEHNR, CDR2 FQNEAQ, per germline (reference sequence). V lost 5 bases and J lost 4, with 17 bases in between. The CDR3 contains 15 residues.

V and J are TRBV27 and TRBJ1-1; D not resolved. The V and J ends lost 7 bases and 11 bases respectively, with 8 bases between them. In germline, CDR1 is MNHEY, CDR2 SMNVEV (reference sequence). This CDR3 has 9 residues. CDR3 sequence reads: CASNSEAFF. The CDR3, as DNA: TGTGCCAGCAACAGTGAGGCTTTCTTT.

This clone was seen only a few times. The rearrangement joins TRBV27 to TRBJ1-1; TRBD1 might be the D (6 bases). Per germline, CDR1 MNHEY and CDR2 SMNVEV (reference sequence). The V end lost 5 bases, the J end lost 3 bases, and 7 bases lay between the germline ends. The CDR3 loop spans 12 amino acids. CDR3 in amino acids: CASSTGYTEAFF. CDR3 nucleotide sequence: TGTGCCAGCAGTACAGGGTACACTGAAGCTTTCTTT.

This clone was recorded once. The chain joins TRBV15 to TRBJ1-1; a possible D gene is TRBD1 (6 bases). V was cut by 3 bases and J by 2 bases, with 10 bases left in between. The CDR3 is made up of 14 amino acids. Looked up from germline, CDR1 is LNHNV and CDR2 is YYDKDF (reference sequence). The CDR3, as DNA: TGTGCCACCAGCAGTTGGACAGATAACACTGAAGCTTTCTTT. Residues: CATSSWTDNTEAFF.

The V and J genes are TRBV5-6 and TRBJ2-3; TRBD1 matches at 9 bases. The CDR3 spans 16 residues. Germline CDR1 SGHDT, CDR2 YYEEEE. J gave up 4 bases and V 1 base, and 7 bases lay outside the gene matches. The CDR3 region is CASSLRGTGWSDTQYF. The CDR3 region has the DNA TGTGCCAGCAGCTTGAGGGGGACAGGGTGGTCAGATACGCAGTATTTT.

This sequence joins TRBV7-9 and TRBJ2-7, with 11 bases aligning to TRBD1. The CDR3 runs 15 residues. V lost 5 bases and J lost 4; bases outside the gene matches: 7. Germline-derived CDR1 and CDR2 are SEHNR and FQNEAQ (reference sequence). The CDR3 region has the DNA TGTGCCAGCAGCCCGCCGGGGGACAGGGGGTACGAGCAGTACTTC. Protein product: CASSPPGDRGYEQYF.

The chain is built from TRBV5-1 and TRBJ1-4, with D perhaps matching TRBD1 (5 bases). Deletions cut 6 bases from V and 4 bases from J, with 13 bases between. The CDR3 runs to 14 residues. Germline CDR1 reads SGHRS; CDR2 reads YFSETQ. The CDR3 sequence is CASTLMGGNEKLFF. CDR3 DNA sequence: TGCGCCAGCACCCTAATGGGGGGTAATGAAAAACTGTTTTTT.